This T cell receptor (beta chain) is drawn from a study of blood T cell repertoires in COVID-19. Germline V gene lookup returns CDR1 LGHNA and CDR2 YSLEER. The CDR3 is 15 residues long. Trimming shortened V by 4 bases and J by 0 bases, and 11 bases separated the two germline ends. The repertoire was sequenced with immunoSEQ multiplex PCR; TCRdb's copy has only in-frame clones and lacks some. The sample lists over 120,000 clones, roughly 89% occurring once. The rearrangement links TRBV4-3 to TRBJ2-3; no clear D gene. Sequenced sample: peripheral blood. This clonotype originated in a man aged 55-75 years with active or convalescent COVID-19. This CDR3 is CASSLRVSSTDTQYF. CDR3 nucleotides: TGCGCCAGCAGCCTCCGTGTTAGTAGCACAGATACGCAGTATTTT.